Listed below are T cell receptor beta chains from one sample, sequenced in a study of CD8+ T cells in alopecia areata. The assay was immunoSEQ multiplex PCR, and TCRdb's table has in-frame clones only and misses some. The profile shows 110,000 or so clones, approximately 59% of them singletons. The sequenced sample consisted of CD8+ T cells sorted from blood. Every receptor here comes from a human donor in good health. CDR3s include the opening cysteine and the closing phenylalanine or tryptophan. The order of the fields is D gene, J gene, V gene, clone size, CDR3 DNA, CDR3 protein. D genes are given only for firm matches. Clone size is given for some rows only: seen once, a few or many times, or a class if the clone is expanded.

NA | TRBJ2-1 | TRBV30 | once | TGTGCCTGGAGTGCGGGGACCTCCTACAATGAGCAGTTCTTC | CAWSAGTSYNEQFF
NA | TRBJ2-7 | TRBV7-9 | NA | TGTGCCAGCAGCTTAGAATCCTCCTACGAGCAGTACTTC | CASSLESSYEQYF
NA | TRBJ2-7 | TRBV9 | NA | TGTGCCAGCAGCGTAGATTGGGCATCGGAGCAGTACTTC | CASSVDWASEQYF
NA | TRBJ1-2 | TRBV7-9 | NA | TGTGCCAGCTCTATGACCGGAGCTAACTATGGCTACACCTTC | CASSMTGANYGYTF
TRBD1 | TRBJ2-2 | TRBV5-1 | NA | TGCGCCAGCAGCTCTGCACAGGGGTACACCGGGGAGCTGTTTTTT | CASSSAQGYTGELFF
TRBD1 | TRBJ2-3 | TRBV29-1 | NA | TGCAGCGTCCTGGACAGGGGTACGCAGTATTTT | CSVLDRGTQYF
TRBD1 | TRBJ2-2 | TRBV6-5 | NA | TGTGCCAGCAGTTTCTCGACAGGGCCCTTCACCGGGGAGCTGTTTTTT | CASSFSTGPFTGELFF
NA | TRBJ2-7 | TRBV28 | NA | TGTGCCAGCGGACTCCGAGGAGGGATAGGAAACGAGCAGTACTTC | CASGLRGGIGNEQYF
NA | TRBJ1-6 | TRBV27 | NA | TGTGCCAGCAGTCCAGGGAATAATTCACCCCTCCACTTT | CASSPGNNSPLHF
TRBD2 | TRBJ2-1 | TRBV5-6 | NA | TGTGCCAGCAGCTTACTAGCGGGGGGTCCGAACAATGAGCAGTTCTTC | CASSLLAGGPNNEQFF
NA | TRBJ2-7 | TRBV7-9 | NA | TGTGCCAGCAGCCCGGCGGGACTTCGGCTGGAGGGCGAGCAGTACTTC | CASSPAGLRLEGEQYF
NA | TRBJ2-3 | TRBV30 | few | TGTGCCTGGAACCCCACTACAGATACGCAGTATTTT | CAWNPTTDTQYF
NA | TRBJ1-5 | TRBV9 | NA | TGTGCCAGCAGCGTAGTGGGAGATCAGCCCCAGCATTTT | CASSVVGDQPQHF
NA | TRBJ2-5 | TRBV4-3 | NA | TGCGCCAGCAGCCAAGATTCGGAGGGGGGAGCTTCTCAAGAGACCCAGTACTTC | CASSQDSEGGASQETQYF
NA | TRBJ2-7 | TRBV7-8 | NA | TGTGCCAGCAGCTTAGGGGTTTCGGACCTATACGAGCAGTACTTC | CASSLGVSDLYEQYF
NA | TRBJ2-5 | TRBV13 | few | TGTGCCAGCAGCTTGGGCCAAGAGACCCAGTACTTC | CASSLGQETQYF
NA | TRBJ2-3 | TRBV5-6 | NA | TGTGCCAGCTCCGAGGGAAATCAGGATACGCAGTATTTT | CASSEGNQDTQYF
NA | TRBJ2-7 | TRBV29-1 | NA | TGCAGCGTCTCGACAGATTACGAGCAGTACTTC | CSVSTDYEQYF
TRBD2 | TRBJ2-1 | TRBV2 | NA | TGTGCCAGCAGTGACCCTAGCGGGGGGCCTAGCTCCTACAATGAGCAGTTCTTC | CASSDPSGGPSSYNEQFF
NA | TRBJ2-7 | TRBV6-5 | few | TGTGCCAGCAGCAACGGGCCGTCAAGCTCCTACGAGCAGTACTTC | CASSNGPSSSYEQYF
TRBD2 | TRBJ2-3 | TRBV4-1 | few | TGCGCCAGCAGCCAAGCCCTAGCGGGGGGCCCCGGCACAGATACGCAGTATTTT | CASSQALAGGPGTDTQYF
NA | TRBJ2-5 | TRBV2 | NA | TGTGCCAGCAGTGAAGCTTGGGCCCAAGAGACCCAGTACTTC | CASSEAWAQETQYF
NA | TRBJ1-6 | TRBV7-9 | many | TGTGCCAGCAGCACCCGCCGTCTGGGGACCAGCTCCTATAATTCACCCCTCCACTTT | CASSTRRLGTSSYNSPLHF
NA | TRBJ2-3 | TRBV7-9 | few | TGTGCCAGCAGGCGTCGGATTGGGGCAGATACGCAGTATTTT | CASRRRIGADTQYF
NA | TRBJ2-7 | TRBV15 | NA | TGTGCCACCAGCAGAGGCTTGGGAGTCTACGAGCAGTACTTC | CATSRGLGVYEQYF
NA | TRBJ2-1 | TRBV29-1 | few | TGCAGCGTTGAGGGGGGGCTCGGGGACGACAGGTTCCGATCCTACAATGAGCAGTTCTTC | CSVEGGLGDDRFRSYNEQFF
TRBD1 | TRBJ1-1 | TRBV5-6 | once | TGTGCCAGCAGCTTGGGGGACAGCCCATACCTCTTCTTT | CASSLGDSPYLFF
TRBD2 | TRBJ2-3 | TRBV5-1 | NA | TGCGCCAGCAGCTTGGATGATACTAGCGGCACAGATACGCAGTATTTT | CASSLDDTSGTDTQYF
TRBD2 | TRBJ2-1 | TRBV29-1 | NA | TGCAGCGTTGAAGCTCTAGCGGGGGAAAGCTCCTACAATGAGCAGTTCTTC | CSVEALAGESSYNEQFF
NA | TRBJ1-1 | TRBV11-1 | few | TGTGCCAGCAGCTTAGGGGATCGCACTGAAGCTTTCTTT | CASSLGDRTEAFF
NA | TRBJ2-5 | TRBV5-1 | once | TGCGCCAGCAGCTTGTTTGTTCTCCGGCTCCAAGAGACCCAGTACTTC | CASSLFVLRLQETQYF
TRBD1 | TRBJ1-2 | TRBV30 | NA | TGTGCCTGGAGTGTGTATGGGACAGAGCTCTATGGCTACACCTTC | CAWSVYGTELYGYTF
NA | TRBJ2-7 | TRBV11-2 | many | TGTGCCAGCAGCTTAGACCGGGACGCCCGTTTCTACGAGCAGTACTTC | CASSLDRDARFYEQYF
NA | TRBJ1-2 | TRBV9 | NA | TGTGCCAGCAGCGTAGACACCTCTTCAGGGGTTGACTATGGCTACACCTTC | CASSVDTSSGVDYGYTF
TRBD2 | TRBJ2-2 | TRBV28 | NA | TGTGCCAGCAGTCCCTTAGCGGGGGCGAACACCGGGGAGCTGTTTTTT | CASSPLAGANTGELFF
NA | TRBJ1-1 | TRBV5-6 | NA | TGTGCCAGCAGCTTCGGGGGAGGCGGCACTGAAGCTTTCTTT | CASSFGGGGTEAFF
TRBD2 | TRBJ2-7 | TRBV5-1 | NA | TGCGCCAGCAGCTTGAGGCAGGGAGGGACCTACGAGCAGTACTTC | CASSLRQGGTYEQYF
NA | TRBJ2-3 | TRBV14 | NA | TGTGCCAGCAGCCAAGACTCAAGAGATACGCAGTATTTT | CASSQDSRDTQYF
NA | TRBJ2-2 | TRBV29-1 | NA | TGCAGCGTTGAGTCCACGGGGGCAAACACCGGGGAGCTGTTTTTT | CSVESTGANTGELFF
NA | TRBJ2-2 | TRBV29-1 | NA | TGCAGCGTTCCAATAGGAGCCGGGGAGCTGTTTTTT | CSVPIGAGELFF
NA | TRBJ2-5 | TRBV7-9 | many | TGTGCCAGCAGCTTAGAGGCAGGGTCGGGGGAGACCCAGTACTTC | CASSLEAGSGETQYF
NA | TRBJ1-1 | TRBV7-9 | NA | TGTGCCAGCAGCAATCCACATGTACCCGGGAAGACGGGGACTGAAGCTTTCTTT | CASSNPHVPGKTGTEAFF
NA | TRBJ2-1 | TRBV23-1 | few | TGCGCCAGCTCCTACAATGAGCAGTTCTTC | CASSYNEQFF
TRBD1 | TRBJ1-1 | TRBV7-9 | NA | TGTGCCAGCAGCTTAGGACAGGGGTTACCGAACACTGAAGCTTTCTTT | CASSLGQGLPNTEAFF
TRBD2 | TRBJ2-2 | TRBV7-9 | few | TGTGCCAGCAGCTATGGACTAGCGGGGGCACCGAACACCGGGGAGCTGTTTTTT | CASSYGLAGAPNTGELFF